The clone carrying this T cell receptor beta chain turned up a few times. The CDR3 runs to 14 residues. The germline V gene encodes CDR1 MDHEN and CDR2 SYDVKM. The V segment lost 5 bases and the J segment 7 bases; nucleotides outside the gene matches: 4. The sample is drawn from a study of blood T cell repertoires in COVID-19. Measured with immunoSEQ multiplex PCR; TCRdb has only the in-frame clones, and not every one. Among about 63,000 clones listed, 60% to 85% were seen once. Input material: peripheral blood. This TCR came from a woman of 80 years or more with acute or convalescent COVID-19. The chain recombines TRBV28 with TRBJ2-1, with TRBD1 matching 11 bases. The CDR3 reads CASSEGQGGNEQFF. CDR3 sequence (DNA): TGTGCCAGCAGTGAGGGACAGGGGGGAAATGAGCAGTTCTTC.